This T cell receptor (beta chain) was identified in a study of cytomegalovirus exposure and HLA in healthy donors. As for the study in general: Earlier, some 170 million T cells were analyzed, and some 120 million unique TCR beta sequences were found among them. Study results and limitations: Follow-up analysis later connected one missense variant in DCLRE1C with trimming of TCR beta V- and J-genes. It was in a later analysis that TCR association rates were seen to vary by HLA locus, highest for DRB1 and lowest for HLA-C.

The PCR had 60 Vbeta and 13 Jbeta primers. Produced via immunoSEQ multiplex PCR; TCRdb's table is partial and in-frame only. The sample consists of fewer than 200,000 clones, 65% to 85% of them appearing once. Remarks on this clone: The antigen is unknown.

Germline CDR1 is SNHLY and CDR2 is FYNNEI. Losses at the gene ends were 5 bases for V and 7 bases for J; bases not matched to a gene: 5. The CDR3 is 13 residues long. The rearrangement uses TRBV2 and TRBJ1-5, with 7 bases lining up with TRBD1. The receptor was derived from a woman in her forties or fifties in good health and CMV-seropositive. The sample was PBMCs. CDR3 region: CASSPQGWQPQHF. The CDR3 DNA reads TGTGCCAGCAGTCCACAGGGGTGGCAGCCCCAGCATTTT.